This TCR beta chain stems from a study of blood T cell repertoires in COVID-19. Trimming left V 0 bases short and J 6 bases short, with 9 bases between. The CDR3 sequence is 13 residues long. Germline V CDR1 and CDR2: MNHNS, SASEGT. In the original processing: Estimated nucleated cell counts came from reference gene primer amplification. Assay used: immunoSEQ multiplex PCR; TCRdb lists only in-frame clones, some missing. V and J calls and clone size are copied from that table; D and trimming were computed from the DNA. Found here are 200,000 to 250,000 clones, about 85% of them singletons; the top ten hold 10% to 13%.

The V and J genes are TRBV6-1 and TRBJ2-7, with D unresolved. Sequencing was carried out using PBMCs or T cells enriched from blood (not recorded which). This clonotype originated in a man aged 30 to 39 who had recovered from COVID-19. The CDR3 DNA reads TGTGCCAGCAGTGAAGCGCGTGATTCCGAGCAGTACTTC. Translating it yields CASSEARDSEQYF.